This TCR beta chain comes out of a study of graft-versus-host responses after intestinal transplantation. Looking at the study overall: Each of the recipients got a multivisceral, liver-intestinal, or isolated intestinal transplant. Findings and caveats of the study: Analysis identified GvH clones in recipient marrow, with some appearing first in ileum or blood.

Data came from immunoSEQ multiplex PCR; TCRdb stores just in-frame clones and leaves some out. This table holds some 86,000 clones, 91% found once. With respect to this clone: The antigen is not known.

The starting material was unstimulated CD4+ T cells sorted from spleen or lymph node cells, obtained before intestinal transplant. The source of this sequence is a human donor who received an intestinal transplant.

The CDR3 region has the DNA TGTGCCAGCAGCTTGGACTTAGAGACCCAGTACTTC. Translation gives CASSLDLETQYF. The gene calls are TRBV5-4 and TRBJ2-5; D not certain. The CDR3 runs 12 residues. Germline values: CDR1 SGHNT, CDR2 YYREEE (reference sequence). The ends were cut back, 0 bases at V and 4 bases at J, with 4 bases in the middle.